This T cell receptor (beta chain) is from a study of shared clonotypes between healthy human individuals. This table comes from immunoSEQ multiplex PCR, and its TCRdb copy is limited to in-frame clones, with some not included. The sample gives approximately 2,000,000 clones, 85% to 95% of which show up once; about 0.41% is in the top ten. Overall study findings and caveats: All-four-donor shared clonotypes had higher generation probabilities than non-shared clonotypes did. Exclusively blood specimens were collected; tissue repertoires likely differ.

This clone was counted a few times. The antigen is not known. The healthy adult donors were HIV-negative and reported no recent acute infections or vaccinations. Donors, without exception, were Caucasian adults residing in Nashville, Tennessee. Germline V gives CDR1 SGHVS, CDR2 FQNEAQ. Trimming shortened V by 1 base and J by 1 base, and 6 bases separated the two germline ends. The length of the CDR3 is 14 residues. The TCR was taken from a man between 18 and 29 years old in good health. Some clones in this sample may be carry-over from other donors' samples. V is TRBV7-8 and J is TRBJ2-3, with no clear D. Sample: naive CD4+ T cells from PBMCs. Regarding subset: CD45RA+ positively selected. In DNA form, the CDR3 reads TGTGCCAGCAGCTTAGACAGTGGCACAGATACGCAGTATTTT. It specifies CASSLDSGTDTQYF. Using reference TRBV7-8 and TRBJ2-3 for the parts outside the CDR3, the full variable domain is GAGVSQSPRYKVAKRGQDVALRCDPISGHVSLFWYQQALGQGPEFLTYFQNEAQLDKSGLPSDRFFAERPEGSVSTLKIQRTQQEDSAVYLCASSLDSGTDTQYFGPGTRLTVL.